Listed here are 5 T cell receptor beta chains from one sample, sequenced in a study of blood T cell repertoires in COVID-19. Method: immunoSEQ multiplex PCR; TCRdb's copy keeps in-frame clones and lacks some. The sample has around 60,000 clones; about 86% are singletons. The material sequenced was peripheral blood. These receptors were obtained from a man aged 35 to 55 with acute or convalescent COVID-19.

The rearrangement uses TRBV7-9 and TRBJ1-3, with TRBD1 matching over 11 bases. This CDR3 comprises 17 residues. J lost 4 bases, V lost 3 bases, and 8 bases had no gene match. CDR1 is SEHNR and CDR2 is FQNEAQ in the germline V gene (reference sequence). CDR3 sequence reads: CASSFMGGQGAGNTIYF. CDR3 DNA sequence: TGTGCCAGCAGCTTTATGGGTGGACAGGGGGCCGGAAACACCATATATTTT.

This sequence joins TRBV11-3 and TRBJ1-3, with 8 bases lining up with TRBD1. Per germline, CDR1 SGHNT and CDR2 YENEEA. The CDR3 length is 14 residues. V lost 4 bases and J lost 2; bases outside the gene matches: 1. CDR3 in DNA: TGTGCCAGCAGCTCCAGGGGGCCTGGAAACACCATATATTTT. It translates to CASSSRGPGNTIYF.

A note on this clone: This specimen includes other DNA sequences encoding the same CDR3. The V and J genes are TRBV6-5 and TRBJ1-1; 7 nucleotides match TRBD1. The trim removed 4 bases at V and 1 base at J, leaving 6 bases unmatched. The CDR3 consists of 15 residues. The V gene's germline CDR1 is MNHEY and CDR2 SVGAGI. CDR3 bases: TGTGCCAGCAGTTCCCGACAGGGAACGAACACTGAAGCTTTCTTT. As protein: CASSSRQGTNTEAFF.

V is TRBV2 and J is TRBJ1-2; D possibly corresponds to TRBD1 (5 bases). Germline V CDR1 and CDR2: SNHLY, FYNNEI. The CDR3 has 16 residues. Deletions cut 5 bases from V and 8 bases from J, with 24 bases between. For the CDR3, the DNA is TGTGCCAGCAGTAAGAGCAGGGTTTCCCTCTTCTTAGGCTACACCTTC. As protein: CASSKSRVSLFLGYTF.

The chain joins TRBV6-5 to TRBJ1-1; a possible D gene is TRBD1 (5 bases). Trimming shortened V by 7 bases and J by 3 bases, and 12 bases separated the two germline ends. In germline, CDR1 is MNHEY, CDR2 SVGAGI. The CDR3 is made up of 13 amino acids. The CDR3 loop reads CASTQGSHTEAFF. The CDR3 bases are TGTGCCAGCACGCAGGGAAGTCACACTGAAGCTTTCTTT.